These 26 T cell receptor beta chains originate from one sample sequenced in a study of blood T cell repertoires in COVID-19. This table comes from immunoSEQ multiplex PCR, and its TCRdb copy is limited to in-frame clones, with some not included. Found here are 200,000 to 250,000 clones, approximately 87% of them singletons; the top ten hold 2% to 2.5%. Sequencing was done on a sample of peripheral blood. These receptors were taken from a woman between 45 and 60 years old with acute or convalescent COVID-19.

The chain joins TRBV5-1 to TRBJ2-1, with 14 bases that match TRBD2. The trim removed 4 bases at V and 9 bases at J, leaving 6 bases unmatched. This CDR3 region has 15 residues. Germline assignment: CDR1 SGHRS and CDR2 YFSETQ. The CDR3 sequence: CASSLTSGRGGEQFF. In DNA, the CDR3 is TGCGCCAGCAGCCTGACTAGCGGGAGGGGGGGTGAGCAGTTCTTC.

This chain joins TRBV27 and TRBJ2-3; 11 bases fit TRBD2. Germline trimming cut 10 bases from V and 3 bases from J; bases unmatched to any gene: 3. Germline V CDR1 and CDR2: MNHEY, SMNVEV (reference sequence). The CDR3 has 13 amino acids. The CDR3 bases are TGTGCCACCGGACTAGCGGGTACAGATACGCAGTATTTT. It specifies CATGLAGTDTQYF.

The V and J genes are TRBV19 and TRBJ1-1; D gene uncertain. CDR1 LNHDA and CDR2 SQIVND come from the germline V gene (reference sequence). CDR3 size: 14 residues. Trimming pared 7 bases from V and 0 bases from J, leaving 12 bases between. This chain's CDR3 is CASTLSDMNTEAFF. The CDR3 nucleotides read TGTGCCAGTACCTTAAGTGACATGAACACTGAAGCTTTCTTT.

The V gene is TRBV9, the J gene TRBJ2-5, with 12 bases lining up with TRBD2. This CDR3 has 16 residues. J was trimmed by 3 bases and V by 3 bases; bases with no gene match: 6. Germline values: CDR1 SGDLS, CDR2 YYNGEE. The CDR3 reads CASSAPSGGGKETQYF. Written as DNA, the CDR3 is TGTGCCAGCAGCGCCCCTAGCGGGGGGGGGAAAGAGACCCAGTACTTC. The complete variable domain, with remaining parts taken from reference TRBV9 and TRBJ2-5, reads DSGVTQTPKHLITATGQRVTLRCSPRSGDLSVYWYQQSLDQGLQFLIQYYNGEERAKGNILERFSAQQFPDLHSELNLSSLELGDSALYFCASSAPSGGGKETQYFGPGTRLLVL.

The chain links TRBV19 to TRBJ2-1; 7 bases agree with TRBD2. Germline assignment: CDR1 LNHDA and CDR2 SQIVND (reference sequence). V was pared by 4 bases and J by 9 bases, with 6 bases of the junction left unmatched. This CDR3 comprises 13 residues. In DNA form, the CDR3 reads TGTGCCAGTAGTACTAGCGGAGCGGTTGAGCAGTTCTTC. It translates to CASSTSGAVEQFF.

The J gene is TRBJ1-5, the V gene TRBV5-4, with no clear D. The germline V gene has CDR1 SGHNT and CDR2 YYREEE (reference sequence). V was cut by 0 bases and J by 3 bases, with 22 bases left in between. This CDR3 is 19 amino acids long. Written as DNA, the CDR3 is TGTGCCAGCAGCTTGGGCCGGCCAGACCGGGTCTTCTTCAATCAGCCCCAGCATTTT. It translates to CASSLGRPDRVFFNQPQHF.

This clone appeared a single time. The J gene is TRBJ2-7, the V gene TRBV7-8, with D maybe TRBD1 (5 bases). V lost 1 base to trimming and J lost 2 bases, with 12 bases between them. This CDR3 comprises 15 residues. Germline V lookup: CDR1 SGHVS, CDR2 FQNEAQ. The CDR3 nucleotides are TGTGCCAGCAGCTTAGGGGCAGGGCTCCCCTACGAGCAGTACTTC. Its protein product is CASSLGAGLPYEQYF.

This clone was seen a single time. The gene calls are TRBV7-2 and TRBJ2-1, with unresolved D. The germline CDR1 and CDR2 sequences are SGHTA and FQGNSA. V was clipped by 4 bases and J by 3 bases, with 13 bases between them. This CDR3 contains 15 residues. Here the CDR3 reads CASSSPSDFYNEQFF. The CDR3 region has the DNA TGTGCCAGCAGCTCTCCCAGCGATTTCTACAATGAGCAGTTCTTC. The variable domain in full, completed from reference TRBV7-2 and TRBJ2-1, reads GAGVSQSPSNKVTEKGKDVELRCDPISGHTALYWYRQSLGQGLEFLIYFQGNSAPDKSGLPSDRFSAERTGGSVSTLTIQRTQQEDSAVYLCASSSPSDFYNEQFFGPGTRLTVL.

The CDR3 bases are TGTGCCAGCAGCTCGTACGGGGGCTATGGCTACACCTTC. Translation: CASSSYGGYGYTF. The chain is built from TRBV7-2 and TRBJ1-2; the D gene is possibly TRBD1 (5 bases). The CDR3 spans 13 residues. V gave up 4 bases and J gave up 4 bases, with 10 bases separating them. Germline-derived CDR1 and CDR2 are SGHTA and FQGNSA.

The chain recombines TRBV18 with TRBJ2-1; maybe TRBD1 (6 bases). Germline V gene lookup returns CDR1 KGHSH and CDR2 LQKENI. V dropped 2 bases and J dropped 0 bases, with 8 bases sitting between them. The CDR3 is 15 residues long. CDR3: CASSPTGSSYNEQFF. CDR3 bases: TGTGCCAGCTCACCAACAGGGAGCTCCTACAATGAGCAGTTCTTC. Together with reference TRBV18 and TRBJ2-1, the CDR3 gives the full variable domain: NAGVMQNPRHLVRRRGQEARLRCSPMKGHSHVYWYRQLPEEGLKFMVYLQKENIIDESGMPKERFSAEFPKEGPSILRIQQVVRGDSAAYFCASSPTGSSYNEQFFGPGTRLTVL.

This sequence joins TRBV13 and TRBJ2-1; 7 bases line up with TRBD1. Germline V gives CDR1 PRHDT, CDR2 FYEKMQ (reference sequence). The CDR3 totals 15 residues. V lost 2 bases, J lost 6 bases, and 7 bases stayed unmatched. This CDR3 is CASSLTWQGVNEQFF. The CDR3 nucleotides are TGTGCCAGCAGCTTAACTTGGCAGGGGGTCAATGAGCAGTTCTTC.

The rearrangement joins TRBV5-4 to TRBJ2-1; TRBD2 agrees at 10 bases. Germline lookup yields CDR1 SGHNT and CDR2 YYREEE (reference sequence). CDR3 length equals 15 residues. V lost 5 bases, J lost 7 bases, and 9 bases stayed unmatched. CDR3 coding DNA: TGTGCCAGCAGGCAAGGGACTAGCGAGAGGAATGAGCAGTTCTTC. Protein: CASRQGTSERNEQFF.

The sample holds a few counts of this clone. The chain has TRBV24-1 and TRBJ2-2, with 9 bases matching TRBD1. V lost 2 bases, J lost 4 bases, and 1 base stayed unmatched. The CDR3 loop spans 15 amino acids. CDR1 is KGHDR and CDR2 is SFDVKD in the germline V gene. The CDR3 loop is CATSDWDRATGELFF. CDR3 sequence (DNA): TGTGCCACCAGTGATTGGGACAGGGCCACCGGGGAGCTGTTTTTT.

The rearrangement uses TRBV5-4 and TRBJ1-1, with 10 bases fitting TRBD1. The trim removed 2 bases at V and 4 bases at J, leaving 2 bases unmatched. CDR1 SGHNT and CDR2 YYREEE come from the germline V gene (reference sequence). The CDR3 contains 14 residues. Here the CDR3 reads CASSFRDRGTEAFF. In DNA form, the CDR3 reads TGTGCCAGCAGCTTCCGGGACAGGGGCACTGAAGCTTTCTTT.

This chain uses TRBV7-2 with TRBJ2-7; tentative D call: TRBD2 (6 bases). The CDR3 consists of 14 residues. Between the trimmed V and J ends, which lost 3 bases and 3 bases, there was a span of 12 bases. CDR1 and CDR2 (germline): SGHTA, FQGNSA. CDR3 protein: CASSFDGGNYEQYF. CDR3 in DNA: TGTGCCAGCAGCTTCGATGGCGGGAACTACGAGCAGTACTTC. The full variable domain, with the rest looked up from reference TRBV7-2 and TRBJ2-7, is GAGVSQSPSNKVTEKGKDVELRCDPISGHTALYWYRQSLGQGLEFLIYFQGNSAPDKSGLPSDRFSAERTGGSVSTLTIQRTQQEDSAVYLCASSFDGGNYEQYFGPGTRLTVT.

The chain is built from TRBV18 and TRBJ2-5; D may be TRBD2 (6 bases). The CDR3 consists of 15 residues. In germline, CDR1 is KGHSH, CDR2 LQKENI. V dropped 0 bases and J dropped 1 base, with 9 bases sitting between them. The CDR3 region has the DNA TGTGCCAGCTCACCACCGGGACTCCCCCAAGAGACCCAGTACTTC. Translation: CASSPPGLPQETQYF.

This clone was detected a few times. The chain couples TRBV21-1 to TRBJ1-2; the listed D gene, TRBD1, was not tested against the DNA. TRBV21-1 corresponds to a pseudogene. The CDR3 consists of 15 residues. This CDR3 is CASSNRDRGNYGYTF. CDR3 sequence (DNA): TGTGCCAGCAGCAATCGGGACAGGGGGAATTATGGCTACACCTTC.

There are a few counts of this clone. J is TRBJ1-6 and V is TRBV7-9; D unresolved. Per germline, CDR1 SEHNR and CDR2 FQNEAQ (reference sequence). V dropped 5 bases and J dropped 0 bases, with 5 bases sitting between them. CDR3 length: 14 amino acids. In DNA form, the CDR3 reads TGTGCCAGCAGCCCGAGCTCCTATAATTCACCCCTCCACTTT. Residues: CASSPSSYNSPLHF.

The chain employs TRBV15 and TRBJ2-5; D unclear. V dropped 0 bases and J dropped 5 bases, with 13 bases sitting between them. Per germline, CDR1 LNHNV and CDR2 YYDKDF (reference sequence). The CDR3 runs to 15 residues. Written as DNA, the CDR3 is TGTGCCACCAGCAGAGATCCGGCGACCAGGGAGACCCAGTACTTC. It codes for CATSRDPATRETQYF.

The rearrangement joins TRBV11-3 to TRBJ1-2; unclear D gene. CDR1 and CDR2 from the germline V gene are SGHNT and YENEEA. CDR3 size: 14 residues. V lost 5 bases and J 4 bases, leaving 14 bases between the germline ends. The CDR3 protein is CASSQRAGGYGYTF. The CDR3 DNA sequence: TGTGCCAGCAGCCAACGAGCGGGAGGCTATGGCTACACCTTC.

The J gene is TRBJ2-1, the V gene TRBV19; D may be TRBD2 (6 bases). The CDR3 contains 13 residues. Germline-derived CDR1 and CDR2 are LNHDA and SQIVND (reference sequence). The V end was cut by 11 bases, the J end by 0 bases, with 11 bases between. The CDR3 is CAASGSSYNEQFF. DNA of the CDR3: TGTGCCGCTTCCGGGAGCTCCTACAATGAGCAGTTCTTC.

This clone was recorded only once. The junction does not match germline at one end; this may be a read error. This chain links TRBV7-9 with TRBJ1-2; D is uncertain. This CDR3 spans 14 amino acids. Per germline, CDR1 SEHNR and CDR2 FQNEAQ (reference sequence). The CDR3, as DNA: TGTGCCAGCAGCTTAGTACGAGAAACCCAACTTATGACATTC. Its translation: CASSLVRETQLMTF.

This chain joins TRBV11-3 and TRBJ2-7, with D hard to call. Germline V gene sequence: CDR1 SGHNT, CDR2 YENEEA. The CDR3 loop spans 13 amino acids. Trimming cost V 1 base and J 6 bases, with 10 bases left between them. The CDR3 DNA is TGTGCCAGCAGCTTAGGTCAAGGCGGCGAGCAGTACTTC. The encoded protein is CASSLGQGGEQYF.

The chain recombines TRBV5-3 with TRBJ1-6; a possible D gene is TRBD1 (5 bases). TRBV5-3 is an open reading frame whose function is uncertain. The CDR3 totals 16 residues. V was clipped by 10 bases and J by 5 bases, with 22 bases between them. As DNA, the CDR3 is TGTGCCGGTTTAACAGGACCTAGGGAGGATAATTCACCCCTCCACTTT. This gives the protein CAGLTGPREDNSPLHF.

There are many counts of this clone. This chain links TRBV2 with TRBJ1-6, with D hard to call. CDR1 is SNHLY, CDR2 FYNNEI, per germline. The CDR3 is made up of 12 amino acids. V lost 7 bases, J lost 11 bases, and 12 bases lay in between. CDR3 coding DNA: TGTGCCAGCATGCCCCTCTTAGCACCCCTCCACTTT. Translating gives CASMPLLAPLHF. Supplemented by reference TRBV2 and TRBJ1-6, the full variable domain reads EPEVTQTPSHQVTQMGQEVILRCVPISNHLYFYWYRQILGQKVEFLVSFYNNEISEKSEIFDDQFSVERPDGSNFTLKIRSTKLEDSAMYFCASMPLLAPLHFGNGTRLTVT.

The chain links TRBV29-1 to TRBJ1-2, with TRBD1 matching 9 bases. This CDR3 contains 12 residues. Germline loops: CDR1 SQVTM, CDR2 ANQGSEA. Trimming at V came to 7 bases and at J to 4 bases, leaving 4 bases not matched to a gene. CDR3 region: CSGDRAGYGYTF. For the CDR3, the DNA is TGCAGCGGGGACAGGGCGGGCTATGGCTACACCTTC.